The T cell receptor (beta chain) under discussion was sequenced for a study of spatial heterogeneity in lung cancer. Documented time point: sample taken at primary tumor resection. Whole RNA, which was extracted from tumor, nontumor lung tissue or frozen PBMC, was sequenced without any cell sorting. Comments on this clonotype: As yet, its antigen is unknown.

The study, taken as a whole, reports: Ubiquitous expanded tumor TCRs appeared in blood more at resection than follow-up.

V gave up 7 bases and J gave up 6 bases, with 11 bases separating them. CDR3 length equals 12 residues. CDR1 MNHEY and CDR2 SVGEGT come from the germline V gene. MiXCR, applied by TCRdb to the 5' RACE reads, yields one record per CDR3 protein. The sample contains 77,000 or so distinct CDR3 sequences, 15% to 25% of which appear only once. Sequenced here: PBMCs, sampled at surgery. The clonotype originates from a male donor with early-stage non-small cell lung cancer. This chain links TRBV6-2 or TRBV6-3 with TRBJ2-3; D is undetermined. The CDR3 DNA is TGTGCCAGCACCACCCTTATGGATACGCAGTATTTT. Protein product: CASTTLMDTQYF.